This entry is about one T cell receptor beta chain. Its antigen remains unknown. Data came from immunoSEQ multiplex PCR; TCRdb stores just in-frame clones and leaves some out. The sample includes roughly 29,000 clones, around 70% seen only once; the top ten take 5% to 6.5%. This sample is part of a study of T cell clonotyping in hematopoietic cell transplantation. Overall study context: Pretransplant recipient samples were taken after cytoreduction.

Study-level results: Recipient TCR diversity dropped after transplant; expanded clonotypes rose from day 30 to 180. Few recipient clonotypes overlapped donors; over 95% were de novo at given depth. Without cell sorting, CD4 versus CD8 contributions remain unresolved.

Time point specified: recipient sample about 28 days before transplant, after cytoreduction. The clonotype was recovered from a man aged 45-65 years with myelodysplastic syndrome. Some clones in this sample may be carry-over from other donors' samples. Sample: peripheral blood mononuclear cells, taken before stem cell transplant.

The CDR3 is CAWSPFYESYGYTF. The CDR3 bases are TGTGCCTGGAGTCCCTTCTATGAGTCCTATGGCTACACCTTC. The genes are TRBV30 and TRBJ1-2; D is uncertain. In germline, CDR1 is GTSNPN, CDR2 SVGIG (reference sequence). V lost 2 bases and J lost 4, with 14 bases in between. This CDR3 region has 14 residues. The full variable domain, with the rest looked up from reference TRBV30 and TRBJ1-2, is SQTIHQWPATLVQPVGSPLSLECTVEGTSNPNLYWYRQAAGRGLQLLFYSVGIGQISSEVPQNLSASRPQDRQFILSSKKLLLSDSGFYLCAWSPFYESYGYTFGSGTRLTVV.